These T cell receptor beta chains were read from a single sample in a study of T-cell memory formation after mild COVID-19. TCRdb processed the 5' RACE reads anew with MiXCR; each CDR3 protein has one entry. The sample lists under 450,000 distinct CDR3 sequences, 23% occurring once. Sequencing was performed on PBMCs or a T cell subset sorted from them (not recorded which). The source of these receptors is an adult woman who had mild COVID-19 (a few samples of this study predate the infection). Cell type and time point are not known. Both conserved end residues are part of each CDR3. The order of the fields is CDR3 protein, CDR3 DNA, J gene, CDR3 length, V gene, clone size, D gene. D genes are given only for firm matches. Size values are once, few and many counts, or a class for expanded clones, and some rows have none.

CDR3aa: CASSVSSRVGQGTSTYEQYF
CDR3nt: TGTGCCAGCAGCGTATCATCTCGTGTGGGACAGGGGACTTCGACCTACGAGCAGTACTTC
j_gene: TRBJ2-7
len: 20
v_gene: TRBV9
abundance: -
d_gene: TRBD1

CDR3aa: CASSLDRSSEAFF
CDR3nt: TGCGCCAGCAGCCTAGACAGGAGCTCTGAAGCTTTCTTT
j_gene: TRBJ1-1
len: 13
v_gene: TRBV5-1
abundance: few
d_gene: -

CDR3aa: CSAPDREGGLNTEAFF
CDR3nt: TGCAGTGCTCCTGACAGGGAGGGGGGGTTGAACACTGAAGCTTTCTTT
j_gene: TRBJ1-1
len: 16
v_gene: TRBV20-1
abundance: -
d_gene: TRBD1

CDR3aa: CATAPAPFPTDTQYF
CDR3nt: TGCGCCACCGCACCGGCCCCTTTTCCCACAGATACGCAGTATTTT
j_gene: TRBJ2-3
len: 15
v_gene: TRBV4-1
abundance: few
d_gene: -

CDR3aa: CASARARVGETQYF
CDR3nt: TGTGCCAGCGCAAGGGCCAGGGTGGGAGAGACCCAGTACTTC
j_gene: TRBJ2-5
len: 14
v_gene: TRBV6-1
abundance: once
d_gene: -

CDR3aa: CASSVLAGEGHEQYF
CDR3nt: TGTGCCAGCAGCGTATTAGCAGGGGAGGGGCACGAGCAGTACTTC
j_gene: TRBJ2-7
len: 15
v_gene: TRBV9
abundance: -
d_gene: -

CDR3aa: CASALRLHGETQYF
CDR3nt: TGTGCCAGCGCCCTCCGACTTCACGGGGAGACCCAGTACTTC
j_gene: TRBJ2-5
len: 14
v_gene: TRBV11-3
abundance: -
d_gene: -

CDR3aa: CASSLALAGEGEQFF
CDR3nt: TGTGCCAGCAGCTTAGCCCTAGCAGGGGAGGGGGAGCAGTTCTTC
j_gene: TRBJ2-1
len: 15
v_gene: TRBV7-2
abundance: few
d_gene: -

CDR3aa: CASSWGDNEQFF
CDR3nt: TGTGCCAGCAGTTGGGGAGACAATGAGCAGTTCTTC
j_gene: TRBJ2-1
len: 12
v_gene: TRBV6-2/TRBV6-3
abundance: many
d_gene: -

CDR3aa: CASIRDSSSYEQYF
CDR3nt: TGTGCCAGTATAAGGGACAGCAGCTCCTACGAGCAGTACTTC
j_gene: TRBJ2-7
len: 14
v_gene: TRBV18
abundance: few
d_gene: TRBD1

CDR3aa: CSVDDSVNEQFF
CDR3nt: TGCAGCGTTGATGACTCGGTCAATGAGCAGTTCTTC
j_gene: TRBJ2-1
len: 12
v_gene: TRBV29-1
abundance: -
d_gene: -

CDR3aa: CASSLGLQLNYGYTF
CDR3nt: TGCGCCAGCAGCCTTGGCCTCCAGCTTAACTATGGCTACACCTTC
j_gene: TRBJ1-2
len: 15
v_gene: TRBV4-1
abundance: -
d_gene: -

CDR3aa: CASSATGALEKLFF
CDR3nt: TGCGCCAGCAGCGCGACCGGGGCCCTTGAAAAACTGTTTTTT
j_gene: TRBJ1-4
len: 14
v_gene: TRBV5-1
abundance: few
d_gene: -

CDR3aa: CAISDPRGSGQSQETQYF
CDR3nt: TGTGCCATCAGTGACCCTCGAGGGTCGGGCCAGAGCCAAGAGACCCAGTACTTC
j_gene: TRBJ2-5
len: 18
v_gene: TRBV10-3
abundance: -
d_gene: -

CDR3aa: CASSQEVGGAPFQETQYF
CDR3nt: TGTGCCAGCAGCCAAGAGGTCGGGGGGGCCCCCTTCCAAGAGACCCAGTACTTC
j_gene: TRBJ2-5
len: 18
v_gene: TRBV4-2
abundance: few
d_gene: TRBD2

CDR3aa: CASSFSSPVIAEAFF
CDR3nt: TGTGCCAGCAGCTTTAGTAGTCCTGTTATTGCTGAAGCTTTCTTT
j_gene: TRBJ1-1
len: 15
v_gene: TRBV7-9
abundance: -
d_gene: -

CDR3aa: CAWSAQGYNEQFF
CDR3nt: TGTGCCTGGAGTGCCCAGGGGTACAATGAGCAGTTCTTC
j_gene: TRBJ2-1
len: 13
v_gene: TRBV30
abundance: -
d_gene: -

CDR3aa: CASSKDGTSGSYSYNEQFF
CDR3nt: TGCGCCAGCAGCAAGGACGGGACTAGCGGGAGCTACTCCTACAATGAGCAGTTCTTC
j_gene: TRBJ2-1
len: 19
v_gene: TRBV5-1
abundance: few
d_gene: TRBD2

CDR3aa: CASSVTGFKNIQYF
CDR3nt: TGTGCCAGCAGTGTGACAGGCTTCAAAAACATTCAGTACTTC
j_gene: TRBJ2-4
len: 14
v_gene: TRBV2
abundance: -
d_gene: -